This TCR beta chain originates from a study of T cell responses to AZD1222 COVID-19 vaccine. Study-level points and caveats: Sampling captured repertoires only after the peak T cell response. White British donors predominated, females outnumbered males, and clonal diversity was possibly underestimated. CD4 TCRs associated with vaccination spanned spike, dominating at 160-218 and 743-854.

Of note for this clone: The antigen is unknown.

The protocol was immunoSEQ multiplex PCR, while the TCRdb copy is restricted to in-frame clones and leaves out a portion. Here the sample spans under 90,000 clones, 83% being singletons. V gave up 5 bases and J gave up 1 base; unmatched junction bases: 19. Germline assignment: CDR1 SGHTS and CDR2 YDEGEE. The CDR3 runs 19 residues. Pooled in the analysis were second doses at about 4 or about 12 weeks. Source: peripheral blood, taken 28 days after the second AZD1222 dose. V gene TRBV5-8 combines with J gene TRBJ2-3, with TRBD1 matching 7 bases. The clonotype originates from an adult who received the AZD1222 COVID-19 vaccine. In DNA form, the CDR3 reads TGTGCCAGCAGGTCGGGGACAGTAGCTCTTCTGGGGGGCACAGATACGCAGTATTTT. This translates into CASRSGTVALLGGTDTQYF.